This T cell receptor (beta chain) was sequenced for a study of regulatory T cells (dated by TCRdb to about 2018). General notes on the study: The study compared T-cell receptor beta repertoires of sorted regulatory, conventional CD4+ and CD8+ T cells between CD3G-deficient patients and healthy controls.

The CDR3 covers 13 residues, taking in both the cysteine and the phenylalanine. Only CDR3 DNA remains: 39 bases, in frame from the first base. What the authors observed across the whole study: Compared with control CD8+ cells, CD8+ T cells derived from patients showed a nonsignificant trend toward reduced Shannon entropy. In patients, repertoires had restricted unique TRB V-J pairs and skewed V and J gene usage, with regulatory T cells showing the most marked changes.

Concerning this clone itself: It lacks a known antigen. Per-base quality was not reported, and no clone a single base away is much larger than it.

Every CD3G-deficient patient showed evidence of autoimmunity, and the autoimmunity was more severe in two of the patients. Patients ranged from 2 to 39 years of age at testing and had reduced naive and increased memory CD4+ and CD8+ T-cell proportions. About six individuals with CD3G deficiency made up the patient group. Patient samples and clinical data were obtained from an international physician network spanning the United States, Europe and Asia. Peripheral blood mononuclear cells were isolated by Ficoll density separation. CD3+ CD8+ CD4- T cells were isolated on a FACSAria cell sorter. In the multiplex PCR, 52 forward TRBV primers and 13 reverse TRBJ primers were used, and assay-based and computational corrections were applied for amplification bias. Within the immunoSEQ assay, multiplex PCR amplified rearranged TRB loci from genomic DNA. Sequencing of the TRB amplicons was done on an Illumina HiSeq platform. Regarding the original processing steps: Raw sequences were error-filtered and aligned to reference gene sequences by custom algorithms, then analyzed with the immunoSEQ online tools. Frequencies of productive and nonproductive TRB rearrangements were assessed among unique sequences as well as among total sequences. For TRB CDR3 positions 6 and 7, hydrophobicity together with amino acid composition served as the basis for assessing self-reactivity potential. Prism software was used to run t tests, Mann-Whitney tests or two-way ANOVA for comparisons between groups. The immuneACCESS repertoire file appears here via TCRdb, limited to in-frame rearrangements. These files lack a portion of the clones; in checked studies, under half of the deficit traces to unresolved V genes, and the cause of the others is not known. The V and J calls and clone size are taken from that table; D and trimming were inferred from the DNA. This sample gives about 18,000 clones in total; more than 85% of them show up just once. The ten largest clones take up roughly a third of the sample.

Rearrangement joined TRBV1 to TRBJ2-1; the table's TRBD2 call for D was not verified on the DNA. TRBV1 is a recognized pseudogene. The source is a person under 30 with CD3G deficiency. The source material was CD8+ T cells sorted from blood. CDR3 region: CASSQVIANEQFF. The sequenced DNA: TGCGCCAGCAGCCAAGTCATAGCGAATGAGCAGTTCTTC.